The clone carrying this T cell receptor beta chain was recorded at least ten times. TCRdb reprocessed the 5' RACE reads via MiXCR and lists one record per CDR3 protein. The data show some 45,000 distinct CDR3 sequences, roughly 4% seen once. This entry comes from a study of early T cells in non-severe SARS-CoV-2 infection. V was clipped by 6 bases and J by 1 base; unmatched bases: 12. The CDR3 extends over 16 amino acids. Germline loops: CDR1 SQVTM, CDR2 ANQGSEA. The receptor comes from an adult who was a healthcare worker with PCR-confirmed SARS-CoV-2 infection or an uninfected control (not recorded which). The sample comprised whole blood. The chain is built from TRBV29-1 and TRBJ2-3; 8 bases map to TRBD2. The CDR3 sequence: CSVVTGEAGGTDTQYF. The CDR3 region has the DNA TGCAGCGTGGTCACGGGAGAAGCGGGGGGCACAGATACGCAGTATTTT.